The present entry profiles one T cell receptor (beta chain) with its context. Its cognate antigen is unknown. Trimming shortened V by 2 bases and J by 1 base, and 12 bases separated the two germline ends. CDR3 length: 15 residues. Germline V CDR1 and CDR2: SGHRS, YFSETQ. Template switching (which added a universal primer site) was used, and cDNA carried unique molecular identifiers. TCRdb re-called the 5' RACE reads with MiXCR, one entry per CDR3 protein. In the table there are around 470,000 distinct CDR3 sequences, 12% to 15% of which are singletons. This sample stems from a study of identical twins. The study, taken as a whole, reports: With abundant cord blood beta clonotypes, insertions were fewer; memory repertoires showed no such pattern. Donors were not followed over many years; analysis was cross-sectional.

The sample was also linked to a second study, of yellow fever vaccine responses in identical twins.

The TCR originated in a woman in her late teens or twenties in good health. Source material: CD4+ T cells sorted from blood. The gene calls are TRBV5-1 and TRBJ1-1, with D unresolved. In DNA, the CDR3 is TGCGCCAGCAGCTTTGATGGGATTGGGAACACTGAAGCTTTCTTT. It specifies CASSFDGIGNTEAFF.